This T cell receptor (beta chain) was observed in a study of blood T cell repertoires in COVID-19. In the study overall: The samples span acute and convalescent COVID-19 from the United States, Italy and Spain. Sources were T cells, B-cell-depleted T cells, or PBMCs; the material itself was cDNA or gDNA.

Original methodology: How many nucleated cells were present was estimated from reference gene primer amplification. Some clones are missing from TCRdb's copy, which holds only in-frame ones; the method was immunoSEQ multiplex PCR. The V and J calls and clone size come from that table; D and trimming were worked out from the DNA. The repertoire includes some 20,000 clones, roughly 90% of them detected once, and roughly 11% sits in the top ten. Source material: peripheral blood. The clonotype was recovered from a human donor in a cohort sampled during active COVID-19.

CDR3 in DNA: TGTGCCAGCAGCCTAGCGGGGGGACACCAAGAGACCCAGTACTTC. Encoded protein: CASSLAGGHQETQYF. V usage is TRBV3-1 (or the pseudogene TRBV3-2) and J usage is TRBJ2-5; 10 positions match TRBD2. Germline-derived CDR1 and CDR2 are LGHDT and YNNKEL (reference sequence). The length of the CDR3 is 15 residues. V lost 4 bases, J lost 0 bases, and 2 bases stayed unmatched.